The clone carrying this TCR beta chain was observed at least ten times. Each CDR3 protein is one row after TCRdb ran MiXCR on the 5' RACE reads. The sample yields some 10,000 distinct CDR3 sequences, 17% seen once. The germline V gene has CDR1 SGHRS and CDR2 YFSETQ. The CDR3 is 14 amino acids. The junction had 7 bases not matched to a gene; V was cut back by 3 bases and J by 7 bases. Tregs were sorted as CD4+CD25+CD127-/low cells. Sequencing input: Tregs sorted from a lymph node. The TCR comes from a female donor with breast cancer. The gene calls are TRBV5-1 and TRBJ1-1; 9 positions match TRBD1. The CDR3 DNA follows: TGCGCCAGCAGCTCCCAGACAGGGGGAAGTGAAGCTTTCTTT. It translates to CASSSQTGGSEAFF. The full variable domain, its missing parts supplied by reference TRBV5-1 and TRBJ1-1, is KAGVTQTPRYLIKTRGQQVTLSCSPISGHRSVSWYQQTPGQGLQFLFEYFSETQRNKGNFPGRFSGRQFSNSRSEMNVSTLELGDSALYLCASSSQTGGSEAFFGQGTRLTVV.